This T cell receptor beta chain was identified in a study of T cells in Graves' hyperthyroidism and ophthalmopathy. Turning to the study itself: Blood was drawn when the patient was first diagnosed and still untreated.

This clonotype was seen only a few times. Its antigen is still unknown. Sequence at one end of the junction differs from germline and may be a read error. Amplified TCR beta CDR3 regions came from RNA transcripts. Initially, a first-round RT-PCR of the TCR CDR3 employed the HTBI primer set. TCRdb re-called the multiplex PCR reads through MiXCR, storing one row per CDR3 protein. Here the sample spans 250,000 to 400,000 distinct CDR3 sequences, roughly an eighth being singletons. Per the germline V gene, CDR1 is SGHRS and CDR2 is YFSETQ. The CDR3 length is 16 residues. Study observations and caveats: In validation, the model predicted ophthalmopathy. These predictions came a median approximately 6.5 months before onset. Blood also showed most of the thyroid clonotypes that were expanded above 0.001.

The sample was blood. The chain uses TRBV5-1 and TRBJ2-3; 8 nucleotides agree with TRBD2. This sequence was found in a woman in her thirties or forties with Graves' ophthalmopathy. In nucleotides, the CDR3 is TGCGCCGGCAGCCACTTCTCCGGGGGGGCTGGAGATACGCAGTATTTT. It yields the protein CAGSHFSGGAGDTQYF.